The rows below give T cell receptor beta chains drawn from one sample of a study of tumor and adjacent non-tumor tissue in lung cancer. TCRdb processed the multiplex PCR reads anew with MiXCR; each CDR3 protein has one entry. The sample contains roughly 220,000 distinct CDR3 sequences, roughly 70% of which appear only once. Specimen: lung tumor tissue. The receptors were gathered from a man aged 55-75 years with non-small cell lung cancer. CDR3s include the opening cysteine and the closing phenylalanine or tryptophan. Fields, in order: J gene, clone size, D gene, V gene, CDR3 DNA, CDR3 protein. The D gene is left open where the match is weak. Clone size is given for some rows only: seen once, a few or many times, or a class if the clone is expanded.

TRBJ2-4 many . TRBV20-1 TGCAGTGCTCAGGACGGCTTAGCCAAAAACATTCAGTACTTC CSAQDGLAKNIQYF
TRBJ2-3 . . TRBV24-1 TGTGCCGCCAGTGATAGCGGTACGCAGTATTTT CAASDSGTQYF
TRBJ2-5 . . TRBV6-2/TRBV6-3 TGTGTCAGCAGTTACAGTAGGATGGCAGAGACCCAGTACTTC CVSSYSRMAETQYF
TRBJ1-5 once . TRBV6-1 TGTGCCAGCAAGCGGGGAAGGGATGGCAATCATCCCCAGCATTTT CASKRGRDGNHPQHF
TRBJ2-3 many TRBD2 TRBV5-4 TGTGCCAGCAGCTTGTCTAGCGGGGGGTTCAGCACAGATACGCAGTATTTT CASSLSSGGFSTDTQYF
TRBJ2-1 . . TRBV20-1 TGCAGTGCTAGCCTAATGGGGGCCCCTCAGGTGTTCTTC CSASLMGAPQVFF
TRBJ2-1 many . TRBV12-3/TRBV12-4 TGTGCCAGCAGTTTGGGGGAGTCTTATGGTGAGCAGTTCTTC CASSLGESYGEQFF
TRBJ2-4 . . TRBV5-6 TGTGGCAGCAGCAAAGGGTCCACCAGGGACATTCAGTACTTC CGSSKGSTRDIQYF
TRBJ1-4 few . TRBV5-1 TGCGCCAGCAGCTTGGGAGGGTACAATGAAAAACTGTTTTTT CASSLGGYNEKLFF
TRBJ2-7 . . TRBV11-2 TGTGCCAGCAGCCCCCGACACCAGACCTCCTACGAGCAGTACTTC CASSPRHQTSYEQYF
TRBJ1-2 once . TRBV6-2/TRBV6-3 TGTGCCAGCAGCTTGACAGTGCTTGATGGCTACACCTTC CASSLTVLDGYTF
TRBJ2-1 . . TRBV11-1 TGTAGCGGCACCGTTAGGAGGGGGATGGGGAATGAGCAGTTCTTC CSGTVRRGMGNEQFF
TRBJ2-5 . TRBD1 TRBV11-2 TGTACCAGCAGCTTAGCCGGGACAGTAGGGGAGACCCAGTACTTC CTSSLAGTVGETQYF
TRBJ1-1 . TRBD1 TRBV6-1 TGTGCCAGCAGTGAAGTGGCAGGGGGCGGGTGGGACACAATGAACACTGAAGCTTTCTTT CASSEVAGGGWDTMNTEAFF
TRBJ2-1 . . TRBV6-1 TGTGCCAGCAGGGGACTGGGGAGCTCTTACAATGAGCAGTTCTTC CASRGLGSSYNEQFF
TRBJ2-1 few . TRBV20-1 TGCAGTGCCCCACTCCCGACGGGACTCGGGAACTACAATGAGCAGTTCTTC CSAPLPTGLGNYNEQFF
TRBJ2-3 . TRBD2 TRBV20-1 TGCAGTGTTCGAGCGGGAGGGCCGGGATTT CSVRAGGPGF
TRBJ1-5 . . TRBV4-2 TGTGCCAGCAGCCAAGAGAGCAGTCGCGATCAGCCCCAGCATTTT CASSQESSRDQPQHF
TRBJ2-7 . TRBD2 TRBV4-3 TGCGCCAACAACCAAGAACTAGCGCCTTCCTACGAGCAGTACTTC CANNQELAPSYEQYF
TRBJ1-1 once . TRBV20-1 TGCAGTGAGCAATGGACGGGCTTTAACACTGAAGCTTTCTTT CSEQWTGFNTEAFF
TRBJ2-1 . . TRBV11-3 TGTGCCAGCAGGTTAATCGAAGCGAAAGAGCAGTTCTTC CASRLIEAKEQFF
TRBJ1-1 few . TRBV5-4 TGTGCCAGCAGCCATCGGGACTGGAACACTGAAGCTTTCTTT CASSHRDWNTEAFF
TRBJ1-2 . . TRBV29-1 TGCAGTGATGAAGCGGTACGACTAGGTGGCTACACCTTC CSDEAVRLGGYTF
TRBJ2-3 many . TRBV6-5 TGTGCCAGCAAATCTGGGAGAGGCACAGATACGCAGTATTTT CASKSGRGTDTQYF
TRBJ1-6 . . TRBV6-5 TGTGCCAGCAGTTACGACGGCAGGGTAGTAAAATCACCCCTCCACTTT CASSYDGRVVKSPLHF
TRBJ2-3 . TRBD2 TRBV29-1 TGCAGCGCAAGTAGGATCGGGGGGGGCACAGATACGCAGTATTTT CSASRIGGGTDTQYF
TRBJ2-5 . TRBD1 TRBV20-1 TGCAGTGCTAGAGACACCGGGACAGCCCAAGAGACCCAGCACTTC CSARDTGTAQETQHF
TRBJ2-6 . . TRBV4-3 TGCGCCAGCAGCCAAGTGGCGGCGTCTGGGGCCAACGTCCTGTCTTTC CASSQVAASGANVLSF
TRBJ2-3 . . TRBV11-3 TGTGCCAGCAGCCCAGGGGCCAGTGGTCCCACAGATACGCAGTATTTT CASSPGASGPTDTQYF
TRBJ1-2 . . TRBV5-4 TGTGCATTCGGGGGCAGGGAAAGGGGTAACTATGGCTACACCTTC CAFGGRERGNYGYTF
TRBJ2-4 . . TRBV12-3/TRBV12-4 TGTGCCAGCAGGGGGGCTAGCGCGAGAAGAGACATTCAGTACTTC CASRGASARRDIQYF
TRBJ1-1 once . TRBV28 TGTGCCAGCACTTTAGCGTGGGAAGCCTTCTTT CASTLAWEAFF
TRBJ2-5 . . TRBV6-5 TGTACCAGCCGTGGGCTCTCCCACGAGACCCAGTACTTC CTSRGLSHETQYF
TRBJ2-1 few . TRBV5-6 TGTGCCAGCAGCTTGGGAGTGGGGACCTCCTACAATGAGCAGTTCTTC CASSLGVGTSYNEQFF
TRBJ2-2 once . TRBV12-3/TRBV12-4 TGTGCCAGCAGTTTCCCGTCTACAGGCCCCGGGGAGCTGTTATTT CASSFPSTGPGELLF
TRBJ2-3 . . TRBV11-3 TGTGCCAGCAGCCCCAGGGGATCAGATACGCAGTATTTT CASSPRGSDTQYF
TRBJ2-7 many TRBD1 TRBV5-4 TGTGCCAGCAGTTGGGGCGGGACAGGGACAAGGGAGCAGTACTTC CASSWGGTGTREQYF
TRBJ1-5 many TRBD1 TRBV11-2 TGTGCCAGCAGCTTAGGACAGGGGAGTCAGCCCCAGCATTTT CASSLGQGSQPQHF
TRBJ2-5 . . TRBV4-2 TGTACCAGCAGCCGAGTAGAGGGCCTTGGGGAGGAGACCCAGTACTTC CTSSRVEGLGEETQYF
TRBJ2-5 . . TRBV6-2/TRBV6-3 TGTGCCGGCAGAAGGGGTAACCAAGAGAGCCAGTACTTC CAGRRGNQESQYF
TRBJ1-1 . . TRBV11-2 . CTSSLVGRGTEAIF
TRBJ1-4 . . TRBV11-3 TGTGCCAGCAGCTTGAGATGGACTAATGAAAAACTGTTTTTT CASSLRWTNEKLFF
TRBJ2-1 many . TRBV6-5 TGTGCCAGCAGTTATAGGGCGGGGATCAATGAGCAGTTCTTC CASSYRAGINEQFF
TRBJ2-5 . TRBD2 TRBV5-1 TGCGCCAGCAGCCCACCCCCGACTAGCTCGAACAAAGAGACCCAGTACTTC CASSPPPTSSNKETQYF
TRBJ2-7 . . TRBV20-1 TGCAGCAGACGGGGGCTTACCTACGAGCAGTACTTC CSRRGLTYEQYF
TRBJ2-3 few TRBD2 TRBV7-9 TGTGCCAGCAGCTTCTCAAGCGGGAGTACAGATACGCAGTATTTT CASSFSSGSTDTQYF